This T cell receptor beta chain was identified during a study of type 1 and type 2 diabetes patients. The CDR3 is 15 residues long. V dropped 5 bases and J dropped 9; count of bases not matched to a gene: 9. Germline CDR1 and CDR2: MNHEY and SMNVEV (reference sequence). With regard to this clonotype: Its specificity is not known.

Study observations and caveats: Type 2 diabetes and control samples shared highly correlated V and J usage, averaging roughly 0.97.

Amplification started from genomic DNA. The TCR beta CDR3 region was amplified using 30 forward and 13 reverse primers. TCRdb itself ran the multiplex PCR reads through MiXCR, one entry per CDR3 protein. The sample carries more than 250,000 distinct CDR3 sequences, 47% recorded once. The receptor was isolated from a man aged 18 to 29 with type 2 diabetes. The chain couples TRBV27 to TRBJ1-6; 8 nucleotides agree with TRBD1. Sequenced material: peripheral blood mononuclear cells (PBMCs). The CDR3 nucleotides are TGTGCCAGCAGTCTGACCACAGGGGGAGTTTCACCCCTCCACTTT. It is translated as CASSLTTGGVSPLHF.